Following are 5 T cell receptor beta chains from one sample sequenced in a study of T cell responses to AZD1222 COVID-19 vaccine (dated by TCRdb to the early 2020s). Library prep was done by the immunoSEQ multiplex PCR assay. TCRdb obtained this table from immuneACCESS and retained in-frame rearrangements with V and J assigned. These tables miss some clones; where compared with another copy, unresolved V genes account for less than half of the shortfall, and the remainder is unexplained. The sample table shows about 110,000 clones, and about 87% are seen once. The ten largest clones take up 1.6% of the sample. Read against the paper, the sample's time point label means: baseline before first vaccination. This specimen was peripheral blood, taken on day 0 of AZD1222 vaccination. These receptors were obtained from an adult in good health.

The rearrangement links TRBV29-1 to TRBJ2-1; D unclear. The V end was cut by 0 bases, the J end by 9 bases, with 3 bases between. Looked up from germline, CDR1 is SQVTM and CDR2 is ANQGSEA. The CDR3 runs to 10 residues. The CDR3 spells CSVEEGEQFF. DNA for the CDR3: TGCAGCGTTGAAGAGGGTGAGCAGTTCTTC.

The CDR3 DNA sequence: TGTGCCAGCAGCTTAGGGATTAGGACTAATTCACCCCTCCACTTT. Its translation is CASSLGIRTNSPLHF. The rearrangement links TRBV7-2 to TRBJ1-6; D not resolved. The V and J ends lost 1 base and 6 bases respectively, with 10 bases between them. CDR1 is SGHTA, CDR2 FQGNSA, per germline. The CDR3 covers 15 residues.

V gene TRBV7-7 combines with J gene TRBJ1-1; D is unresolved. Germline V gene lookup returns CDR1 SSHAT and CDR2 FNYEAQ (reference sequence). Deletions cut 3 bases from V and 2 bases from J, with 7 bases between. The CDR3 loop spans 13 amino acids. The DNA for the CDR3 is TGTGCCAGCAGCTTTGGCCTAAACACTGAAGCTTTCTTT. Its translation: CASSFGLNTEAFF.

This chain uses TRBV5-1 with TRBJ2-5; 8 nucleotides align to TRBD2. Germline CDR1 and CDR2: SGHRS and YFSETQ. The CDR3 spans 16 residues. J was trimmed by 2 bases and V by 4 bases; bases with no gene match: 10. The CDR3 is CASSIRTSLGQETQYF. DNA for the CDR3: TGCGCCAGCAGCATACGGACTAGCCTGGGACAAGAGACCCAGTACTTC. The entire variable domain, with the rest obtained from reference TRBV5-1 and TRBJ2-5, is as follows: KAGVTQTPRYLIKTRGQQVTLSCSPISGHRSVSWYQQTPGQGLQFLFEYFSETQRNKGNFPGRFSGRQFSNSRSEMNVSTLELGDSALYLCASSIRTSLGQETQYFGPGTRLLVL.

The chain couples TRBV5-1 to TRBJ2-3; 10 bases agree with TRBD2. The CDR3 has 16 amino acids. The germline V gene has CDR1 SGHRS and CDR2 YFSETQ. Germline trimming cut 4 bases from V and 5 bases from J; bases unmatched to any gene: 10. The CDR3 coding sequence is TGCGCCAGCAGCCGCTTAGCGGGGGGTGAAGGAGATACGCAGTATTTT. As protein: CASSRLAGGEGDTQYF.